This T cell receptor (beta chain) emerged from a study of T cells in localized non-small cell lung cancer (dated by TCRdb to about 2020). About the full investigation: The study examined T cell repertoires in a few hundred patients with early-stage NSCLC and compared tumors with uninvolved tumor-adjacent lungs. NSCLC patients had a mean age of around 61 years, and around 140 were male and 107 female. The cohort comprised roughly 230 treatment-naïve NSCLC patients with resected, localized lung tumors.

A word on this clone: The antigen it binds to is not known. One base away there is no much larger clone; base qualities are not given.

At diagnosis, tumor, uninvolved tumor-adjacent lung and peripheral blood were collected and then preserved as a mix of FFPE and fresh-frozen material. For TCR repertoire profiling, blood samples were analyzed in the form of peripheral blood mononuclear cells. General study outcomes and caveats: Because the study design was exploratory, TCR variables were selected using unadjusted p-values without false-discovery rate correction. Multi-region tumor sequencing was not performed, so intratumor heterogeneity could not be excluded. Uninvolved tumor-adjacent lung showed the highest T cell clonality, higher than tumor, which suggests more focused antigenic responses in the adjacent lung. Longer overall survival was associated with higher blood T cell density, whereas shorter survival was associated with higher adjacent-lung clonality. Of the top 100 tumor clones, a median of roughly 60 were detected in paired uninvolved adjacent lung; roughly 26 were also among that lung's top 100.

The immunoSEQ Assay was used to sequence TCR beta CDR3 regions from DNA. The source study handled its data this way. To compute T cell density, TCR beta template counts were normalized to usable DNA, which was estimated by amplifying housekeeping genes. The preseqR package was used to estimate richness by extrapolating to 400,000 templates for PBMC samples and to 120,000 templates for tissue samples. Clonality was defined by subtracting Pielou's evenness from one. To identify tissue-enriched TCRs, differential abundance testing was run on productive amino-acid clonotypes with a minimum total count of 5 and an alpha of 0.1. Repertoire overlap between compartments was quantified with the Jaccard Index and Morisita Overlap Index. TCR beta CDR3s were clustered by GLIPH together with public tetramer-defined viral CDR3s, and at least three viral sequences plus V-gene enrichment were required for viral motifs. In TCRdb, the immuneACCESS table is reduced to in-frame sequences with V and J assigned. These tables do not hold every clone; where another copy was compared, an unresolved V gene accounts for under half, and the others remain unexplained. The DNA was the basis for D and trimming; V, J and clone size are from that table. The sample table contains around 35,000 clones; only one count was recorded for 93% of them. The ten most abundant clones make up 6.5% to 10% of the sample.

Ends trimmed: V by 3 bases, J by 6 bases; bases unmatched to a gene: 5. CDR1 KGHSH and CDR2 LQKENI were looked up in the germline V gene. Including the terminal cysteine and phenylalanine, the CDR3 comprises 13 residues. The CDR3 DNA has 39 bases and is translated from base 1. Sample: peripheral blood, taken before any cancer treatment. The clonotype originates from a female donor of 60 years or more with stage I lung adenocarcinoma. The chain employs TRBV18 and TRBJ2-7, with 7 middle bases fitting TRBD2. In nucleotide form, the sequence is TGTGCCAGCTCACCGGGGAGGGAGGTCGAGCAGTACTTC. Translated, this gives CASSPGREVEQYF.